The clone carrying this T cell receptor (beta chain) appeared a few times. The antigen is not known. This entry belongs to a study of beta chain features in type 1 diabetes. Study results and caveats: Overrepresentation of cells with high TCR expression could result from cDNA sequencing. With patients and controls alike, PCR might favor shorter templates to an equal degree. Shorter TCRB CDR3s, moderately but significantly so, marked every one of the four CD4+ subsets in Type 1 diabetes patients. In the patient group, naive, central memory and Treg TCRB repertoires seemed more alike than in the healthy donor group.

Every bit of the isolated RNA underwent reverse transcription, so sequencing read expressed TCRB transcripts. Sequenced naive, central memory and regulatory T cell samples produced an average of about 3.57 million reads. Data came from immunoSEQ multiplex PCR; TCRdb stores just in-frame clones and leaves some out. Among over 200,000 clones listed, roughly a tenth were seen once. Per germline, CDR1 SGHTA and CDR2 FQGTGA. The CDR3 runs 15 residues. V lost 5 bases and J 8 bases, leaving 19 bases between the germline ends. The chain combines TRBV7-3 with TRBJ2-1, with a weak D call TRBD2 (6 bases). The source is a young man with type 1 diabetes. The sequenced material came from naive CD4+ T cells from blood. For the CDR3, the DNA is TGTGCCAGCAGCCTGGGTCTTAGCGGAGCGGATGAGCAGTTCTTC. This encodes CASSLGLSGADEQFF. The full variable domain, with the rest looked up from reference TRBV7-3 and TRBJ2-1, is GAGVSQTPSNKVTEKGKYVELRCDPISGHTALYWYRQSLGQGPEFLIYFQGTGAADDSGLPNDRFFAVRPEGSVSTLKIQRTERGDSAVYLCASSLGLSGADEQFFGPGTRLTVL.